This passage covers 22 T cell receptor beta chains from one sample sequenced in a study of tumor and adjacent non-tumor tissue in lung cancer (dated by TCRdb to the late 2010s). RNA was extracted from bulk unsorted tissue and checked for quality with a NanoDrop ND-1000 and an Agilent 2100. The receptor library was made with multiplex PCR. Instrument on record: Illumina HiSeq 2500. TCRbeta libraries were constructed through three rounds of nested PCR with primers (Table S4) according to protocols modified from ARM-PCR. Through fastp at Q25 and MiXCR, TCRdb rebuilt clones from the public reads, retaining in-frame beta chains. Rows with one shared CDR3 protein collapse into an entry with the most common genes and DNA. The sample contains about 120,000 distinct CDR3 sequences, 55% to 75% of them found a single time. The leading ten clones occupy roughly 13% of the sample. The specimen sequenced was lung tumor tissue. Receptors originate from a man between 25 and 39 years old with non-small cell lung cancer.

The chain joins TRBV20-1 to TRBJ1-1; D is undetermined. Germline lookup yields CDR1 DFQATT and CDR2 SNEGSKA (reference sequence). This CDR3 has 15 amino acids. V lost 7 bases and J lost 0, with 18 bases in between. CDR3 sequence reads: CSVSPEEGLNTEAFF. The CDR3 DNA sequence: TGCAGTGTCAGTCCCGAGGAGGGCCTGAACACTGAAGCTTTCTTT.

Comment on this clonotype: A junction end diverges from the germline sequence, so it may reflect a read error. The V gene is TRBV5-1, the J gene TRBJ2-5; no firm D call. CDR1 and CDR2 from the germline V gene are SGHRS and YFSETQ. This CDR3 is built from 14 residues. The CDR3 protein is CASSPLPSDETQYF. The CDR3 DNA sequence: TGCGCCAGCAGTCCCTTACCGTCGGACGAGACCCAGTATTTC.

This clonotype was seen only once. This sequence may be a read error, since a much larger clone differs from it by one base. The chain carries TRBV28 and TRBJ1-1; a weak D match, TRBD1 (5 bases). Germline CDR1 reads MDHEN; CDR2 reads SYDVKM. V gave up 4 bases and J gave up 8 bases, with 14 bases separating them. CDR3 length equals 13 residues. The CDR3 DNA is TGTGCCAGCAGTTCAGTGGGGGGTGGGGAAGCTTTCTTT. This codes for CASSSVGGGEAFF.

Worth noting for this clonotype: A much larger clone sits a single nucleotide away, making a read error possible. No conserved phenylalanine or tryptophan is present at the end of the CDR3, so a read error is the likely explanation. V and J are TRBV30 and TRBJ2-1; 14 positions match TRBD2. The CDR3 extends over 15 amino acids. J lost 8 bases, V lost 2 bases, and 5 bases had no gene match. The germline CDR1 and CDR2 sequences are GTSNPN and SVGIG (reference sequence). The CDR3 spells CAWSTMGLAGDEQFY. CDR3 coding DNA: TGTGCCTGGAGTACCATGGGACTAGCGGGAGATGAGCAGTTCTAC.

About this clonotype: Mismatch with germline at one junction end may stem from a read error. The rearrangement links TRBV5-1 to TRBJ2-7, with no clear D. The CDR3 sequence is 14 residues long. The germline gives CDR1 SGHRS, CDR2 YFSETQ. The DNA of the CDR3 is TGCACCAGCAGCTTGGAAGGCACCTACTACGAGCAGTACTTC. It translates to CTSSLEGTYYEQYF.

About this clonotype itself: Since a much larger clone is just one base distant, this may be a read error. In nucleotides, the CDR3 is TGTGCCATCAGTGCTCACACTGAAGCTTTCTTT. Its protein product is CAISAHTEAFF. The chain uses TRBV10-3 and TRBJ1-1; the D is unclear. The germline V gene encodes CDR1 ENHRY and CDR2 SYGVKD. This CDR3 is built from 11 residues. Trimming removed 4 bases at V and 3 bases at J, with 3 bases between.

A few counts support this clonotype. The rearrangement links TRBV5-1 to TRBJ2-1; 8 positions agree with TRBD2. The V gene end was trimmed by 3 bases and the J gene end by 0 bases; junction bases not matched to a gene: 2. Germline values: CDR1 SGHRS, CDR2 YFSETQ. This CDR3 spans 15 amino acids. CDR3 amino acids: CASSSGGPSYNEQFF. The CDR3 nucleotides are TGCGCCAGCAGCTCGGGGGGGCCCTCCTACAATGAGCAGTTCTTC.

Comment on this clonotype: A junction boundary mismatches the germline segment, possibly from a read error. V and J are TRBV11-2 and TRBJ2-2; a possible D gene is TRBD2 (5 bases). There are 13 residues in the CDR3. Per germline, CDR1 SGHAT and CDR2 FQNNGV. The CDR3 sequence: CASSSVRVGEPSF. DNA for the CDR3: TGTGCCAGCAGCTCAGTCAGAGTCGGGGAGCCGTCTTTT.

A note on this clonotype: At one end, the junction sequence differs from germline, possibly due to a read error. The chain is built from TRBV12-3 or TRBV12-4 and TRBJ1-2; D ambiguous. The CDR3 contains 13 residues. In DNA, the CDR3 is TGTGCCAGTAGTTTAACACAGTCCCTTGACTACACCTTC. Protein product: CASSLTQSLDYTF.

A remark on this clonotype: One junction end does not reproduce the germline sequence, and a read error may be involved. V usage is TRBV4-1 and J usage is TRBJ2-7, with D tentatively TRBD1 (6 bases). CDR1 MGHRA and CDR2 YSYEKL come from the germline V gene. The CDR3 spans 14 residues. The CDR3 region is CTSSQEDSIYEQYF. The CDR3, as DNA: TGCACCAGCAGCCAAGAGGACAGTATCTACGAGCAATACTTC.

V and J are TRBV7-8 and TRBJ1-5, with 9 positions matching TRBD1. The ends lost 10 bases at V and 4 bases at J; junction bases unmatched: 8. There are 14 residues in the CDR3. CDR1 SGHVS and CDR2 FQNEAQ come from the germline V gene. DNA of the CDR3: TGTGCCACCACATTGACAGGGGGAAATCAGCCCCAGCATTTT. As protein: CATTLTGGNQPQHF.

The CDR3 DNA sequence: TGTGCCAGCAGCCAAGATTTAGCGATCGGTACAGATACGCAGTATTTT. Its translation is CASSQDLAIGTDTQYF. The chain has TRBV4-2 and TRBJ2-3, with TRBD2 as a possible D gene (5 bases). Germline CDR1 and CDR2: LGHNA and YNFKEQ. Trimming took off 0 bases at V and 3 bases at J, with 13 bases between the two ends. This CDR3 region has 16 residues.

A word on this clonotype: A read error may be the cause here, since a much bigger clone is one base away. The chain joins TRBV7-9 to TRBJ2-1, with a weak D call TRBD1 (7 bases). Germline assignment: CDR1 SEHNR and CDR2 FQNEAQ (reference sequence). This CDR3 is built from 15 residues. The CDR3 DNA reads TGTACCAGCAGCGTCGACCAGGGGGGCCGCAATGAGCAGTTCTTC. Encoded protein: CTSSVDQGGRNEQFF.

With regard to this clonotype: Possible read error: a much larger clone is one base away. V usage is TRBV20-1 and J usage is TRBJ2-6; D possibly matches TRBD1 or TRBD2 (5 bases each). The CDR3 is 17 amino acids. CDR1 DFQATT and CDR2 SNEGSKA come from the germline V gene (reference sequence). CDR3 region: CNARGDLFEAGANVLTF. In DNA form, the CDR3 reads TGCAATGCTAGAGGGGACCTCTTTGAGGCTGGGGCCAACGTCCTGACTTTC.

Comments on this clonotype: A much larger clone lies one base from this, so it may be a read error. The rearrangement uses TRBV7-8 and TRBJ1-5, with TRBD1 matching over 7 bases. This CDR3 region has 15 residues. Looked up from germline, CDR1 is SGHVS and CDR2 is FQNEAQ. CDR3 in amino acids: CTSSLEMGTDQPQHF. The CDR3 region has the DNA TGTACCAGCAGCTTAGAAATGGGGACAGATCAGCCCCAGCATTTT. The full variable domain, with the rest looked up from reference TRBV7-8 and TRBJ1-5, is GAGVSQSPRYKVAKRGQDVALRCDPISGHVSLFWYQQALGQGPEFLTYFQNEAQLDKSGLPSDRFFAERPEGSVSTLKIQRTQQEDSAVYLCTSSLEMGTDQPQHFGDGTRLSIL.

A word on this clonotype: Since a much larger clone is just one base distant, this may be a read error. The chain is built from TRBV6-1 and TRBJ1-3; D gene unclear. V was shortened by 4 bases and J by 2 bases, with 3 bases between the two germline ends. Germline assignment: CDR1 MNHNS and CDR2 SASEGT. The CDR3 runs to 12 residues. This CDR3 is CASSGAGNTIYF. CDR3 bases: TGTGCCAGCAGTGGAGCTGGAAACACCATATATTTT.

This clonotype was detected many times. The chain carries TRBV20-1 and TRBJ2-7; D remains ambiguous. This CDR3 comprises 13 residues. Germline V gene data show CDR1 as DFQATT and CDR2 as SNEGSKA (reference sequence). Trimming took off 0 bases at V and 3 bases at J, with 9 bases between the two ends. This chain's CDR3 is CSARESRSYEQYF. For the CDR3, the DNA is TGCAGTGCTAGAGAAAGCAGGAGCTACGAGCAGTACTTC.

A note on this clonotype: At one end, the junction sequence differs from germline, possibly due to a read error. The rearrangement joins TRBV12-3 or TRBV12-4 to TRBJ2-7, with D perhaps matching TRBD1 (6 bases). This CDR3 region has 13 residues. As DNA, the CDR3 is TGTGTCAACAGGGCAGGAGCCACCTACGAGCAGTGCTTC. It codes for CVNRAGATYEQCF.

With regard to this clonotype: Possible read error: a much larger clone is one base away. V and J are TRBV20-1 and TRBJ2-7; 9 positions agree with TRBD2. J gave up 6 bases and V 6 bases, and 6 bases lay outside the gene matches. Germline V lookup: CDR1 DFQATT, CDR2 SNEGSKA (reference sequence). The CDR3 is 12 amino acids. For the CDR3, the DNA is TGCAGTGCGACTAGCGGAACCTGCGAGCAGTACTTC. Translated, it gives CSATSGTCEQYF.

The genes are TRBV20-1 and TRBJ2-5; maybe TRBD2 (6 bases). The V gene lost 6 bases and the J gene lost 7 bases, with 21 bases spanning the gap. The CDR3 has 14 amino acids. Germline V gives CDR1 DFQATT, CDR2 SNEGSKA (reference sequence). CDR3 amino acids: CSATGVTLAGTQYF. The CDR3 DNA reads TGCAGTGCCACGGGAGTTACCCTCGCGGGGACCCAGTACTTC.

The V call is TRBV7-9, the J call TRBJ2-6; D is unclear. In germline, CDR1 is SEHNR, CDR2 FQNEAQ (reference sequence). The CDR3 has 19 amino acids. V gave up 4 bases and J gave up 1 base, with 20 bases separating them. The CDR3 DNA sequence: TGTGCCAGCAGCTCTCTAATTGTCCAACTCGGATCTGGGGCCAACGTCCTGACTTTC. It encodes CASSSLIVQLGSGANVLTF.

About this clonotype itself: This may be a read error: a much more frequent sequence differs by one nucleotide. This chain links TRBV6-5 with TRBJ1-3, with D possibly being TRBD1 (5 bases). The CDR3 is made up of 15 amino acids. Germline values: CDR1 MNHEY, CDR2 SVGAGI. CDR3 region: CASRADGGSANTIYF. The CDR3, as DNA: TGTGCCAGCAGAGCGGACGGGGGATCTGCAAACACCATATATTTT.